These 5 T cell receptor beta chains were all obtained from the same sample, sequenced in a study of cytomegalovirus exposure and HLA in healthy donors. Vbeta (60) and Jbeta (13) primers were used in the PCR. The method was immunoSEQ multiplex PCR; TCRdb's version includes in-frame clones alone and lacks a portion of them. The table records around 62,000 clones, over 70% of them present only once. Specimen: PBMCs. Receptors originate from a male donor in good health and CMV-seropositive.

The chain is built from TRBV7-2 and TRBJ2-7; possible D gene TRBD1, 6 bases. V was pared by 3 bases and J by 2 bases, with 8 bases between. This CDR3 has 13 residues. From germline, CDR1 is SGHTA and CDR2 FQGNSA. CDR3 protein: CASSLAGAYEQYF. CDR3 sequence (DNA): TGTGCCAGCAGCTTGGCAGGGGCCTACGAGCAGTACTTC.

Here the CDR3 reads CASSRQGEGNQPQHF. CDR3 DNA sequence: TGTGCCAGCAGTAGACAGGGGGAAGGCAATCAGCCCCAGCATTTT. The chain joins TRBV6-5 to TRBJ1-5; 9 bases are a match to TRBD1. Germline CDR1 and CDR2: MNHEY and SVGAGI. The CDR3 has 15 amino acids. The V and J ends lost 5 bases and 2 bases, in that order; junction bases with no gene match: 4.

This sequence joins TRBV19 and TRBJ1-4, with D unclear. The germline V gene has CDR1 LNHDA and CDR2 SQIVND (reference sequence). CDR3 length: 14 amino acids. Trimming left V 5 bases short and J 0 bases short, with 7 bases between. The CDR3 reads CASSRTSTNEKLFF. In DNA, the CDR3 is TGTGCCAGTAGTCGCACTTCAACTAATGAAAAACTGTTTTTT.

The chain has TRBV19 and TRBJ1-1; maybe TRBD1 (5 bases). Germline CDR1 and CDR2: LNHDA and SQIVND (reference sequence). This CDR3 spans 13 amino acids. V lost 7 bases and J 7 bases, leaving 16 bases between the germline ends. CDR3 DNA sequence: TGTGCCAGTACCCAACGGGGGGGGAATGAAGCTTTCTTT. This codes for CASTQRGGNEAFF.

This chain joins TRBV27 and TRBJ1-5; unclear D gene. In germline, CDR1 is MNHEY, CDR2 SMNVEV (reference sequence). CDR3 length: 13 amino acids. Trimming took off 4 bases at V and 6 bases at J, with 10 bases between the two ends. CDR3 residues: CASSWSVGQPQHF. As DNA, the CDR3 is TGTGCCAGCAGTTGGTCGGTTGGTCAGCCCCAGCATTTT.